The sequence of this T cell receptor beta chain was determined in a study of T cells after yellow fever vaccination. Study in general: The SMART-Seq v4 Ultra Low Input method served to prepare the low-cell-number fractions.

The trim removed 7 bases at V and 2 bases at J, leaving 8 bases unmatched. The germline V gene has CDR1 LNHDA and CDR2 SQIVND (reference sequence). The CDR3 spans 16 residues. Researchers made TCR cDNA using 5'RACE template switching, and this step added a universal primer site and UMIs. TCRdb reanalysed the 5' RACE reads using MiXCR and keeps one entry per CDR3 protein. The sample carries under 600,000 distinct CDR3 sequences, roughly 13% recorded once. This clonotype was recorded a few times. The V and J genes are TRBV19 and TRBJ2-1, with 10 bases identical to TRBD2. The sequence derives from a man under 40 who received the YFV17D yellow fever vaccine. The input for sequencing was PBMCs, taken on the day of the yellow fever booster vaccination. The CDR3 DNA reads as TGTGCCAGTACCCCAAAAAGCGGGAGGGCCTACAATGAGCAGTTCTTC. Its protein product is CASTPKSGRAYNEQFF.